Shown below are 31 T cell receptor beta chains from a single sample sequenced in a study of T cell responses to AZD1222 COVID-19 vaccine. Here immunoSEQ multiplex PCR was the method, and the copy in TCRdb shows in-frame clones only, minus some. The sample has approximately 120,000 clones; around 90% are singletons. Sequences were derived from peripheral blood, sampled on day 0 of MenACWY control vaccination. The origin of the receptors is an adult in good health.

The chain uses TRBV5-1 and TRBJ1-1, with 10 bases that match TRBD1. This CDR3 has 15 amino acids. V dropped 1 base and J dropped 4; count of bases not matched to a gene: 4. Looked up from germline, CDR1 is SGHRS and CDR2 is YFSETQ. CDR3 coding DNA: TGCGCCAGCAGCTTGAGGGGACAGGGGACCACTGAAGCTTTCTTT. Residues: CASSLRGQGTTEAFF.

This clone came up once. The V gene is TRBV7-3, the J gene TRBJ2-2, with 15 positions matching TRBD2. Germline assignment: CDR1 SGHTA and CDR2 FQGTGA. J lost 0 bases, V lost 5 bases, and 7 bases had no gene match. The length of the CDR3 is 19 residues. CDR3: CASSPPGLAGGTNTGELFF. In nucleotides, the CDR3 is TGTGCCAGCAGCCCACCGGGACTAGCGGGAGGCACGAACACCGGGGAGCTGTTTTTT.

The chain has TRBV29-1 and TRBJ2-7; 10 bases agree with TRBD2. V trimming: 8 bases; J trimming: 6 bases; junction bases outside the gene matches: 19. The CDR3 sequence is 16 residues long. Germline values: CDR1 SQVTM, CDR2 ANQGSEA. The CDR3 DNA is TGCAGCCTATCCCAGCGGGGGGGGACCACACGGATCGAGCAGTACTTC. It translates to CSLSQRGGTTRIEQYF.

J is TRBJ1-2 and V is TRBV6-4, with TRBD1 matching 9 bases. V gave up 0 bases and J gave up 7 bases; unmatched junction bases: 6. Germline loops: CDR1 MRHNA, CDR2 SNTAGT. The CDR3 totals 15 residues. CDR3 protein: CASSDSGQGKGGYTF. As DNA, the CDR3 is TGTGCCAGCAGTGACTCCGGACAGGGGAAAGGTGGCTACACCTTC.

The chain employs TRBV5-4 and TRBJ2-2, with 7 bases fitting TRBD1. The CDR3 has 15 residues. The germline V gene encodes CDR1 SGHNT and CDR2 YYREEE (reference sequence). The J segment lost 1 base and the V segment lost 5 bases, leaving 5 bases of the junction unmatched. CDR3 in DNA: TGTGCCAGCAGTCCACCAGGGGGGAACACCGGGGAGCTGTTTTTT. Protein product: CASSPPGGNTGELFF.

V and J are TRBV19 and TRBJ2-2; D may be TRBD1 or TRBD2 (5 bases each). The CDR3 contains 15 residues. Trimming removed 4 bases at V and 1 base at J, with 10 bases between. Germline-derived CDR1 and CDR2 are LNHDA and SQIVND (reference sequence). The CDR3 DNA sequence: TGTGCCAGTAGTACCGGGACGTTGAACACCGGGGAGCTGTTTTTT. Residues: CASSTGTLNTGELFF.

The chain uses TRBV5-1 and TRBJ1-1; the D gene is possibly TRBD1 (6 bases). Germline CDR1 and CDR2: SGHRS and YFSETQ. V was pared by 4 bases and J by 5 bases, with 18 bases between. The CDR3 covers 15 residues. The CDR3 DNA follows: TGCGCCAGCAGCCGAGGTAACAGGGCGGTGACTGAAGCTTTCTTT. Translation: CASSRGNRAVTEAFF.

The chain links TRBV27 to TRBJ2-7, with unresolved D. Germline V lookup: CDR1 MNHEY, CDR2 SMNVEV (reference sequence). V gave up 5 bases and J gave up 0 bases, with 17 bases separating them. The length of the CDR3 is 16 residues. The CDR3 DNA reads as TGTGCCAGCAGTGCAATGGCAGATGCGAGCTCCTACGAGCAGTACTTC. Protein sequence: CASSAMADASSYEQYF.

The V call is TRBV9, the J call TRBJ2-3; weak D call: TRBD1 (5 bases). There are 12 residues in the CDR3. Germline lookup yields CDR1 SGDLS and CDR2 YYNGEE. V shed 4 bases and J shed 9 bases, with 12 bases lying between them. For the CDR3, the DNA is TGTGCCAGCAGCCCCGCGGACACAACGCAGTATTTT. It is translated as CASSPADTTQYF.

The chain is built from TRBV28 and TRBJ1-2; possibly TRBD1 for D (6 bases). Germline V gene lookup returns CDR1 MDHEN and CDR2 SYDVKM. The CDR3 is 14 amino acids. The V gene lost 7 bases and the J gene lost 4 bases, with 16 bases spanning the gap. The CDR3 region is CASNLSGAGYGYTF. The CDR3 coding sequence is TGTGCCAGCAACCTATCGGGGGCAGGCTATGGCTACACCTTC.

This clone ranks as medium-sized. The CDR3 loop is CASSQDRVVNSPLHF. The CDR3 nucleotides are TGTGCCAGCAGCCAAGACAGGGTAGTCAATTCACCCCTCCACTTT. The chain combines TRBV4-2 with TRBJ1-6, with D perhaps TRBD1 (5 bases). The V gene's germline CDR1 is LGHNA and CDR2 YNFKEQ. V was cut by 0 bases and J by 7 bases, with 10 bases left in between. This CDR3 comprises 15 residues.

The rearrangement uses TRBV9 and TRBJ1-3; a weak D match, TRBD1 (5 bases). The CDR3 sequence is 14 residues long. Germline CDR1 and CDR2: SGDLS and YYNGEE. V dropped 4 bases and J dropped 0 bases, with 8 bases sitting between them. CDR3 coding DNA: TGTGCCAGCAGCACAGGCATCTCTGGAAACACCATATATTTT. Translating gives CASSTGISGNTIYF. The variable domain in full, completed from reference TRBV9 and TRBJ1-3, reads DSGVTQTPKHLITATGQRVTLRCSPRSGDLSVYWYQQSLDQGLQFLIQYYNGEERAKGNILERFSAQQFPDLHSELNLSSLELGDSALYFCASSTGISGNTIYFGEGSWLTVV.

This chain joins TRBV6-2 or TRBV6-3 and TRBJ1-2; D might be TRBD1 (6 bases). Germline V gene data show CDR1 as MNHEY and CDR2 as SVGEGT. The CDR3 extends over 12 amino acids. V lost 5 bases, J lost 8 bases, and 12 bases lay in between. The CDR3 protein is CASSQQGFGYTF. As DNA, the CDR3 is TGTGCCAGCAGTCAACAGGGCTTCGGCTACACCTTC.

The chain joins TRBV30 to TRBJ2-1; possibly TRBD1 for D (5 bases). Trimming removed 7 bases from V and 5 bases from J, with 18 bases in between. Looked up from germline, CDR1 is GTSNPN and CDR2 is SVGIG (reference sequence). There are 14 residues in the CDR3. CDR3 protein: CASADQGEHNEQFF. CDR3 sequence (DNA): TGTGCCTCCGCCGACCAGGGCGAGCACAATGAGCAGTTCTTC.

V and J are TRBV11-3 and TRBJ2-1; D call uncertain. The CDR3 totals 12 residues. V lost 5 bases and J 2 bases, leaving 4 bases between the germline ends. The germline V gene has CDR1 SGHNT and CDR2 YENEEA. The CDR3 DNA reads as TGTGCCAGCAGCCGAACCTACAATGAGCAGTTCTTC. Protein sequence: CASSRTYNEQFF.

The chain's CDR3 is CASSSAGRSTYEQYF. CDR3 bases: TGTGCCAGCAGCTCAGCGGGACGGTCTACCTACGAGCAGTACTTC. The chain combines TRBV11-1 with TRBJ2-7; TRBD2 agrees at 7 bases. The germline CDR1 and CDR2 sequences are SGHAT and FQDESV (reference sequence). V lost 4 bases to trimming and J lost 2 bases; unmatched junction nucleotides: 8. The CDR3 length is 15 residues.

J is TRBJ1-1 and V is TRBV11-2; TRBD1 aligns across 7 bases. Germline CDR1 reads SGHAT; CDR2 reads FQNNGV. The CDR3 covers 16 residues. J was trimmed by 4 bases and V by 2 bases; bases with no gene match: 10. DNA for the CDR3: TGTGCCAGCAGCTTACGGACAGGTTCTGTGAGCACTGAAGCTTTCTTT. Translating gives CASSLRTGSVSTEAFF.

The chain recombines TRBV28 with TRBJ2-7; 8 nucleotides line up with TRBD1. The length of the CDR3 is 11 residues. V shed 7 bases and J 6 bases; nucleotides not matched to a gene: 2. CDR1 MDHEN and CDR2 SYDVKM come from the germline V gene. The CDR3 protein is CASTTGVEQYF. As DNA, the CDR3 is TGTGCCAGCACGACAGGGGTCGAGCAGTACTTC.

The CDR3 loop is CASSQEHNSPLHF. The CDR3 nucleotides are TGTGCCAGCAGCCAAGAGCATAATTCACCCCTCCACTTT. The chain uses TRBV3-1 (or the pseudogene TRBV3-2) and TRBJ1-6; no firm D call. Germline V lookup: CDR1 LGHDT, CDR2 YNNKEL (reference sequence). V gave up 0 bases and J gave up 5 bases, with 2 bases separating them. The CDR3 extends over 13 amino acids.

The gene calls are TRBV7-9 and TRBJ2-3; D is possibly TRBD1 (5 bases). This CDR3 comprises 14 residues. V was cut by 1 base and J by 6 bases, with 11 bases left in between. The germline CDR1 and CDR2 sequences are SEHNR and FQNEAQ (reference sequence). CDR3 residues: CASSLEGLRDTQYF. The CDR3 nucleotides are TGTGCCAGCAGCTTAGAGGGGCTGCGGGATACGCAGTATTTT.

CDR3 DNA sequence: TGTGCCAGCAGTTTCCCCGACAGGGATATCCCCCCTGTCGAGCAGTACTTC. Translating gives CASSFPDRDIPPVEQYF. This chain connects TRBV27 to TRBJ2-7; TRBD1 aligns across 7 bases. Germline CDR1 MNHEY, CDR2 SMNVEV (reference sequence). The CDR3 is 17 residues long. The V segment lost 3 bases and the J segment 6 bases; nucleotides outside the gene matches: 17.

The V and J genes are TRBV19 and TRBJ1-1; D call uncertain. Trimming shortened V by 7 bases and J by 0 bases, and 18 bases separated the two germline ends. Germline V gives CDR1 LNHDA, CDR2 SQIVND (reference sequence). CDR3 length equals 16 residues. CDR3 protein: CASKTGSAHLNTEAFF. Written as DNA, the CDR3 is TGTGCCAGTAAGACGGGATCCGCACACTTGAACACTGAAGCTTTCTTT.

The rearrangement uses TRBV29-1 and TRBJ1-1, with D possibly being TRBD1 (6 bases). The CDR3 sequence is 12 residues long. The V gene's germline CDR1 is SQVTM and CDR2 ANQGSEA. The V and J ends lost 4 bases and 4 bases respectively, with 10 bases between them. In DNA, the CDR3 is TGCAGCGTTGTGGGAGGGGGCACTGAAGCTTTCTTT. It yields the protein CSVVGGGTEAFF.

The CDR3 reads CASSQGFGGDFGNTIYF. Written as DNA, the CDR3 is TGTGCCAGCAGCCAAGGTTTTGGGGGGGATTTTGGAAACACCATATATTTT. This chain links TRBV3-1 (or the pseudogene TRBV3-2) with TRBJ1-3; perhaps TRBD1 as D (5 bases). The CDR3 is made up of 17 amino acids. V lost 1 base, J lost 3 bases, and 16 bases lay in between. Per the germline V gene, CDR1 is LGHDT and CDR2 is YNNKEL (reference sequence).

The chain has TRBV28 and TRBJ1-2; D unclear. This CDR3 comprises 15 residues. From germline, CDR1 is MDHEN and CDR2 SYDVKM. V lost 7 bases and J 8 bases, leaving 23 bases between the germline ends. CDR3 coding DNA: TGTGCCAGCATCCCGACCCGGGCGGGGTCGGTCGGCTACACCTTC. Its protein is CASIPTRAGSVGYTF.

This chain links TRBV7-8 with TRBJ2-3; D is unclear. The germline gives CDR1 SGHVS, CDR2 FQNEAQ. Trimming took 1 base from V and 4 from J, leaving 3 bases between them. The CDR3 has 12 residues. In DNA, the CDR3 is TGTGCCAGCAGCTTAGGGGCAGATACGCAGTATTTT. It codes for CASSLGADTQYF.

DNA for the CDR3: TGTGCCAGCAGCTTACGGGGGGCTGACGGTTCACCCCTCCACTTT. It specifies CASSLRGADGSPLHF. The chain employs TRBV28 and TRBJ1-6; possible D gene TRBD1, 6 bases. In germline, CDR1 is MDHEN, CDR2 SYDVKM. With 6 bases removed from V and 9 bases from J, the gap between germline ends came to 18 bases. This CDR3 is 15 amino acids long.

The rearrangement links TRBV28 to TRBJ1-1; no firm D call. The CDR3 contains 12 residues. Trimming removed 8 bases at V and 0 bases at J, with 7 bases between. CDR1 and CDR2 (germline): MDHEN, SYDVKM. CDR3 sequence reads: CASRTMNTEAFF. The CDR3 DNA sequence: TGTGCCAGCCGGACCATGAACACTGAAGCTTTCTTT.

This chain joins TRBV5-5 and TRBJ2-7; weak D call: TRBD1 (5 bases). Trimming took off 0 bases at V and 0 bases at J, with 13 bases between the two ends. The CDR3 covers 16 residues. Germline assignment: CDR1 SGHKS and CDR2 YYEKEE (reference sequence). In DNA, the CDR3 is TGTGCCAGCAGCTTGGTTCACAGGTCCGTCTCCTACGAGCAGTACTTC. Its protein is CASSLVHRSVSYEQYF.

The rearrangement links TRBV15 to TRBJ1-3, with D unresolved. This CDR3 is built from 16 residues. V was cut by 0 bases and J by 4 bases, with 13 bases left in between. CDR1 is LNHNV and CDR2 is YYDKDF in the germline V gene (reference sequence). In DNA, the CDR3 is TGTGCCACCAGCAGAGATCTAGCCAAGACAGGAAACACCATATATTTT. Translating gives CATSRDLAKTGNTIYF.

Only a few counts were recorded for this clone. The V call is TRBV7-2, the J call TRBJ1-1, with a possible D match to TRBD1 (6 bases). The CDR3 totals 15 residues. V lost 6 bases and J 0 bases, leaving 14 bases between the germline ends. CDR1 is SGHTA, CDR2 FQGNSA, per germline. Written as DNA, the CDR3 is TGTGCCAGCAGTCTAATGGGGGCGGTGAACACTGAAGCTTTCTTT. Translation gives CASSLMGAVNTEAFF.